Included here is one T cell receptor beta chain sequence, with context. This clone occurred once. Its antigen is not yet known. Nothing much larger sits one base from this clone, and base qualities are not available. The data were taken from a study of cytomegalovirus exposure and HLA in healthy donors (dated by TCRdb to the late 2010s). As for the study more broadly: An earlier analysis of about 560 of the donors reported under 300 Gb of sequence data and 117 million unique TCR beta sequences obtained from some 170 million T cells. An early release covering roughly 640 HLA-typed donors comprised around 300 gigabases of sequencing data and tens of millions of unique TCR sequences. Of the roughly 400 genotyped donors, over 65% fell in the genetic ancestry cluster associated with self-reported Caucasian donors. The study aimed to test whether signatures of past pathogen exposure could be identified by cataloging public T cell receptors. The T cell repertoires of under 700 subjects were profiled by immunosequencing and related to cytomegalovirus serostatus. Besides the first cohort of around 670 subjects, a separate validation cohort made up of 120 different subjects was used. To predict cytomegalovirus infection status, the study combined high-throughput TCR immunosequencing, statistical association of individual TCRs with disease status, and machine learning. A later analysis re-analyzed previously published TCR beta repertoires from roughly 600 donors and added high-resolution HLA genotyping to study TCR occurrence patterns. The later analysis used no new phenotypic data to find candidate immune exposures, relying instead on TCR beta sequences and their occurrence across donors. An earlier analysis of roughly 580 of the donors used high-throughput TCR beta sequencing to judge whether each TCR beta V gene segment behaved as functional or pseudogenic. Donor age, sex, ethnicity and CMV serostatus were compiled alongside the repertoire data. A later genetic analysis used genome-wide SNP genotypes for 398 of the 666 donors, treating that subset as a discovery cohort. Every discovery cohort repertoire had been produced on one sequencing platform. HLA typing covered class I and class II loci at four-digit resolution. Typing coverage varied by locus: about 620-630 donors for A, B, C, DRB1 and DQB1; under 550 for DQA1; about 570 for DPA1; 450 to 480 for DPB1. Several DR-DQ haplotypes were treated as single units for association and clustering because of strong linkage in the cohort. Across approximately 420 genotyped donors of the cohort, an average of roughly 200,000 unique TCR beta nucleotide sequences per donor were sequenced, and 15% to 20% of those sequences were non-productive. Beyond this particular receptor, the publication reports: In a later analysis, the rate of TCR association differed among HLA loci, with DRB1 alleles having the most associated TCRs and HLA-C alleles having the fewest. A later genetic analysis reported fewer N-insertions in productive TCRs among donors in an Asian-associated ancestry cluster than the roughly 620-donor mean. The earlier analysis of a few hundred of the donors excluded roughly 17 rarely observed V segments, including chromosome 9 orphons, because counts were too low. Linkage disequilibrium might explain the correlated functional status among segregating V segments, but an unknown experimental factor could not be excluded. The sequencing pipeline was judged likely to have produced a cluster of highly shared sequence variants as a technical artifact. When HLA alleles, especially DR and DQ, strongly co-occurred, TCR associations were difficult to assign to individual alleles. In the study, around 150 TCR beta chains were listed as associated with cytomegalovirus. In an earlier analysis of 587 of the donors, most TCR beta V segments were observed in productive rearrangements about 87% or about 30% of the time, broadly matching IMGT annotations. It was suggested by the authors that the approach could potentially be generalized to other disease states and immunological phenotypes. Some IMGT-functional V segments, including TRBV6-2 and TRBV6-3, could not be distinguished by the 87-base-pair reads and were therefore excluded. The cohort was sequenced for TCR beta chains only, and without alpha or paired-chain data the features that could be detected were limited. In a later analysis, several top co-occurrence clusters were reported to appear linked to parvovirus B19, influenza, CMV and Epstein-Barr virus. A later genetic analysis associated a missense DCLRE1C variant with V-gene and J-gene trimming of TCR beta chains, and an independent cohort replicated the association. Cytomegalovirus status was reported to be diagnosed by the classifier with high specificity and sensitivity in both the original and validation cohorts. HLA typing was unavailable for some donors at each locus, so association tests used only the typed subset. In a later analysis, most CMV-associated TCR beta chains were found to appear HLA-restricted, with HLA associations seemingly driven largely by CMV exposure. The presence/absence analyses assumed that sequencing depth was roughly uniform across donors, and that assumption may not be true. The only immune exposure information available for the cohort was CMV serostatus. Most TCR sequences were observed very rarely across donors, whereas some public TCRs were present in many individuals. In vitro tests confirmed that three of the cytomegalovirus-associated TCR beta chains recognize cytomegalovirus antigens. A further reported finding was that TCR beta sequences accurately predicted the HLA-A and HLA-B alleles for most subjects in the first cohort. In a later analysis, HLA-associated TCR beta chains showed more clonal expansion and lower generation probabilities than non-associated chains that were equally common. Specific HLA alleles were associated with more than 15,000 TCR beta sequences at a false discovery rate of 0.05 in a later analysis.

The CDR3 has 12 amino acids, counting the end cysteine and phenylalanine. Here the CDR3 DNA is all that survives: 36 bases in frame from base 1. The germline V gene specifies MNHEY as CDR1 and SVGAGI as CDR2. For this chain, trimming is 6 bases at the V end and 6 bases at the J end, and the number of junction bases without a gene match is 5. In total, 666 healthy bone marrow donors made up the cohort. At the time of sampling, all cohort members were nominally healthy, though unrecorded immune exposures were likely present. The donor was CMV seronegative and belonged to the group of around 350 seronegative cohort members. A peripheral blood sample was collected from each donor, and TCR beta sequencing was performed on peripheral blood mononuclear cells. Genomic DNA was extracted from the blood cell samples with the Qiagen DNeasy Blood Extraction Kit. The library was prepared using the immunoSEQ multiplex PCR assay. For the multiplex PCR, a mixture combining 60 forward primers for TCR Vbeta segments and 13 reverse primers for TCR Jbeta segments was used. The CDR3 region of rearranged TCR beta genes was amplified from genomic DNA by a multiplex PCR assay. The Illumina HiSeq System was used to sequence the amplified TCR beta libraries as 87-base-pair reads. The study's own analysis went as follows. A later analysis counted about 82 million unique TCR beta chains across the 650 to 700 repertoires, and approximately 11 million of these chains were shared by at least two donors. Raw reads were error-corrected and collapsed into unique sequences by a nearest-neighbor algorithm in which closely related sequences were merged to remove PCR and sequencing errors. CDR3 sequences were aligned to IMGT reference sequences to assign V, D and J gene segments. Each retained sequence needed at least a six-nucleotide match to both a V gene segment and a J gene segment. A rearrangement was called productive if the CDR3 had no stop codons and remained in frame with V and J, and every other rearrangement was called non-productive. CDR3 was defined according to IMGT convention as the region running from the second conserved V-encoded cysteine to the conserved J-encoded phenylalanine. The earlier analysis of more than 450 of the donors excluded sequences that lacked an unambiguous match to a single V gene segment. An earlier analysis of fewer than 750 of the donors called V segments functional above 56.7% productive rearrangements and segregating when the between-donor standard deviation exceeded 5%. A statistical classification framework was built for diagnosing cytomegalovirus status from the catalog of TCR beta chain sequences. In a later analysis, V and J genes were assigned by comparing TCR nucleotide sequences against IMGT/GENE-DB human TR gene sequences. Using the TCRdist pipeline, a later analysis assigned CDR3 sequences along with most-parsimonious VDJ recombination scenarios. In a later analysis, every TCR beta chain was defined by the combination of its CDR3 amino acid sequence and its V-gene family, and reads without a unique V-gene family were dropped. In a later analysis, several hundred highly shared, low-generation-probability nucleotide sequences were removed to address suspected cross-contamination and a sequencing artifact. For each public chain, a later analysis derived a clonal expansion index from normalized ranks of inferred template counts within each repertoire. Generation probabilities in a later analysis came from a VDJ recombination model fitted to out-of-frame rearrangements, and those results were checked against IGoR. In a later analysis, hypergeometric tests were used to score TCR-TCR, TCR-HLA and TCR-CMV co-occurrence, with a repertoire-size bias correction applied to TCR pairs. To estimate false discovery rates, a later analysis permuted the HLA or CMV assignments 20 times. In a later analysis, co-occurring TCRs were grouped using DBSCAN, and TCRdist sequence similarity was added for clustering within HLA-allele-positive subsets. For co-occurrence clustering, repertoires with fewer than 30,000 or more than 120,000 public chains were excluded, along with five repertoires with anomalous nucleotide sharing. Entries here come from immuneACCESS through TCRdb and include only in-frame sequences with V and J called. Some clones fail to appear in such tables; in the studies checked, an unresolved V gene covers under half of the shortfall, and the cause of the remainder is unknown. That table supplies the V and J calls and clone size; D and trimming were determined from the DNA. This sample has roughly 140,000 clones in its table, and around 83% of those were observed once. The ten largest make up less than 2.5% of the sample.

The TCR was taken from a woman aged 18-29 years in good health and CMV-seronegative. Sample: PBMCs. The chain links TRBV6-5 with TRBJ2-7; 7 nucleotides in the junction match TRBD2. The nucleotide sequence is TGTGCCAGCAGCACCCCGGGGGGCGAGCAGTACTTC. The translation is CASSTPGGEQYF.